The entry below describes one T cell receptor beta chain. PCR was run on genomic DNA. Multiplex PCR with 30 forward and 13 reverse primers amplified the TCR beta CDR3. TCRdb reprocessed the multiplex PCR reads with MiXCR, giving one entry per CDR3 protein. The sample has 250,000 to 300,000 distinct CDR3 sequences, 47% seen once. This sample was taken from a study of type 1 and type 2 diabetes patients. Study at large: Participants included type 1 and type 2 diabetes patients plus nondiabetic controls. CD4+ or CD8+ T cells were positively selected from PBMCs with microbeads.

Trimming removed 6 bases from V and 6 bases from J; junction bases left unmatched: 6. CDR3 length: 13 residues. Other autoimmune diseases and infections within the past four weeks excluded donors. About 9.9 milliliters of peripheral blood were drawn from each donor. The source of this sequence is a man aged 18 to 30 with type 2 diabetes. Sequencing used peripheral blood mononuclear cells (PBMCs). V and J are TRBV12-3 or TRBV12-4 and TRBJ1-2, with TRBD1 identical over 8 bases. This CDR3 reads CASRLDRDHGYTF. The CDR3 DNA is TGTGCCAGCAGACTGGACAGGGACCATGGCTACACCTTC.